This record covers a single T cell receptor beta chain. The antigen it binds to is not known. Within one base of it there is no much larger clone, and no base qualities were kept. This sample was taken from a study of T-cell memory formation after mild COVID-19 (dated by TCRdb to the early 2020s). For the study in its entirety: Most TCR sequence clusters were specific to one of the two donors. T-cell clones expanding and contracting after mild COVID-19 in a couple of donors were tracked by longitudinal TCRalpha and TCRbeta repertoire sequencing. The cohort comprised two young, previously healthy adult volunteers, one female and one male. The full study reports these points: Contracting CD4+ clones were found mainly in CM and EM memory subsets, while CD8+ clones were enriched in EMRA. Whether the second-wave clones peaking on day 37 were SARS-CoV-2 specific was not confirmed. Only a couple of mild cases were covered by the study, and larger cohorts that include severe cases with pre-infection samples were considered necessary. Balanced CD4/CD8 phenotypes were observed for clones contracting from day 15 to 85, whereas a bias towards CD4+ was observed for a second wave of clones expanding from day 15 to 37. Some responding clones were detected in pre-infection memory, which suggested that pre-existing cross-reactive memory T cells had joined the SARS-CoV-2 response.

V is cut by 0 bases and J by 4 bases, and the space between the germline ends is 12 bases. Via the germline V gene, CDR1 is SGHVS and CDR2 FQNEAQ. From the cysteine through the phenylalanine, the CDR3 covers 15 amino acids. Only the CDR3 portion is preserved as DNA: 45 bases, with reading frame beginning at the first base. Ficoll-Paque density gradient centrifugation was the method used to isolate PBMCs. These reads were obtained on an Illumina NovaSeq 6000. Using 5'RACE with constant-segment primers, TCRalpha and TCRbeta cDNA libraries were constructed, with sample barcodes and unique molecular identifiers added in the process. Trizol reagent was used to extract RNA from every sample. Amplification of the libraries took two PCR steps, and the second step added a second sample barcode plus Illumina TruSeq adapters. Libraries were sequenced on an Illumina NovaSeq with 2 x 150 bp paired-end reads. The authors' pipeline ran thus. With migec v1.2.7, reads were demultiplexed and then collapsed into UMI-guided consensus sequences. Using mixcr v2.1.11, UMI consensuses were aligned to TRA and TRB V and J templates and then assembled into clonotypes. A clonotype was counted as expanded or contracted only if both edgeR and NoisET called the change significant, with noise models trained on biological replicates. For edgeR calls, the cutoffs were a false discovery rate-adjusted p below 0.01 and a log2 fold-change threshold of 1. As an exploratory analysis of dynamics, max-normalized trajectories of the 1000 most abundant clonotypes were examined with PCA combined with hierarchical clustering. Each responding clone was given a CD4 or CD8 phenotype based on the CD4+ and CD8+ repertoires, which had been sequenced separately. TCRdb itself trimmed the public reads at Q25 with fastp, ran MiXCR and retained productive beta chains. Each CDR3 protein gets just one entry, which takes the most common genes and DNA from the rows behind it. TCRdb's processing, not the authors', yielded these V and J calls. The sample table lists hundreds of thousands of distinct CDR3 sequences, roughly 22% of them with a count of one. Around 9.2% of the sample is taken by the ten largest.

The sample consisted of PBMCs or a T cell subset sorted from them (not recorded which). The sequence joins TRBV7-8 to TRBJ2-5, with the D gene uncertain. The receptor's source is an adult woman who had mild COVID-19 (a few samples of this study predate the infection). The sample titles of this study are shuffled in the database, so cell type and time point are left out; the donor was told from shared clones. The CDR3 region reads CASSLAPQVRETQYF. The sequenced DNA is TGTGCCAGCAGCTTAGCCCCACAAGTGAGAGAGACCCAGTACTTC.